These T cell receptor beta chains were read from a single sample in a study of blood T cells in healthy people across ages. A single record per CDR3 protein comes from TCRdb applying MiXCR to the 5' RACE reads. This sample has approximately 800,000 distinct CDR3 sequences, with roughly 64% found just once. Input material: blood. The receptors stem from a man aged 25-45 years in good health. CDR3s include the opening cysteine and the closing phenylalanine or tryptophan. A D gene is named only where the DNA matches it firmly. Clone size is not always given. Where it is, it says once, few, many or a class for expanded clones.

D gene: -
J gene: TRBJ2-1
clone size: -
V gene: TRBV7-2
CDR3 DNA: TGTGCCAGCAGCCCCCGTTGGTTAATCGAGGCGTTCTTC
CDR3 protein: CASSPRWLIEAFF

D gene: -
J gene: TRBJ2-1
clone size: -
V gene: TRBV2
CDR3 DNA: TGTGCCAGCAAAAGGGGGGCCGTCGATGAGCAGTTCTTC
CDR3 protein: CASKRGAVDEQFF

D gene: TRBD2
J gene: TRBJ2-1
clone size: -
V gene: TRBV20-1
CDR3 DNA: TGCAGTGCTAGAGTCCCGGGGGCTAGCGGGGTTATGAATGAGCAGTTCTTC
CDR3 protein: CSARVPGASGVMNEQFF

D gene: TRBD1
J gene: TRBJ2-7
clone size: -
V gene: TRBV3-1
CDR3 DNA: TGTGCCAGCAGCCAGGGACAGGACTACGAGCAGTACTTC
CDR3 protein: CASSQGQDYEQYF

D gene: -
J gene: TRBJ1-6
clone size: -
V gene: TRBV20-1
CDR3 DNA: TGCAGTGCCCTCCAGGCTAGTAATTCACCCCTCCACTTT
CDR3 protein: CSALQASNSPLHF

D gene: TRBD1
J gene: TRBJ2-2
clone size: -
V gene: TRBV6-6
CDR3 DNA: TGTGCCAGCAGTTACCGACAGGGGAACACCGGGGAGCTGTTTTTT
CDR3 protein: CASSYRQGNTGELFF

D gene: TRBD2
J gene: TRBJ2-1
clone size: few
V gene: TRBV20-1
CDR3 DNA: TGCAGTGCTAGAGATCCTTGGCGGGAGGGCCATAATGAGCAGTTCTTC
CDR3 protein: CSARDPWREGHNEQFF

D gene: TRBD1
J gene: TRBJ1-1
clone size: -
V gene: TRBV7-8
CDR3 DNA: TGTGCCAGCAGCCCCCGGGACAGGCAGAACACTGAAGTTTTCTTT
CDR3 protein: CASSPRDRQNTEVFF

D gene: TRBD2
J gene: TRBJ2-3
clone size: -
V gene: TRBV5-1
CDR3 DNA: TGCGCCAGCAGCTTGGACCTCTTTGGGCGGCGGGAGATTCCAGATACGCAGTATTTT
CDR3 protein: CASSLDLFGRREIPDTQYF

D gene: TRBD2
J gene: TRBJ2-1
clone size: once
V gene: TRBV20-1
CDR3 DNA: TGCAGTGCTAGAGTTGGGCTAGCGGGACCCCCCTCCTACAATGAGCAGTTCTTC
CDR3 protein: CSARVGLAGPPSYNEQFF

D gene: -
J gene: TRBJ2-7
clone size: -
V gene: TRBV27
CDR3 DNA: TGTGCCAGCAGTTTAGCGGATTCCTACGAGCAGTACTTC
CDR3 protein: CASSLADSYEQYF

D gene: -
J gene: TRBJ1-6
clone size: few
V gene: TRBV3-1
CDR3 DNA: TGTGCCAGCAGCCAAGGTCAGAGATCACCCCTCCACTTT
CDR3 protein: CASSQGQRSPLHF

D gene: TRBD2
J gene: TRBJ2-7
clone size: few
V gene: TRBV2
CDR3 DNA: TGTGCCAGCAGTGCCTCGGGAGGTTTTACCTACGAGCAGTACTTC
CDR3 protein: CASSASGGFTYEQYF

D gene: TRBD1
J gene: TRBJ1-4
clone size: -
V gene: TRBV10-3
CDR3 DNA: TGTGCCATCAGCGGGACAGAGACTAATGAAAAACTGTTTTTT
CDR3 protein: CAISGTETNEKLFF

D gene: -
J gene: TRBJ2-1
clone size: -
V gene: TRBV7-6
CDR3 DNA: TGTGCCAGCAGCCTCGGCACCCCGGATGAGCAGTTCTTC
CDR3 protein: CASSLGTPDEQFF

D gene: TRBD2
J gene: TRBJ2-6
clone size: -
V gene: TRBV4-3
CDR3 DNA: TGCGCCGGCAGCCAATTCGCATCGAGCGGGAGGTTTGGGGCCAACGTCCTGACTTTC
CDR3 protein: CAGSQFASSGRFGANVLTF

D gene: -
J gene: TRBJ2-1
clone size: -
V gene: TRBV4-2
CDR3 DNA: TGTGCCAGCAGCCAAGGAAACCCTCCCCGTGAGCAGTTCTTC
CDR3 protein: CASSQGNPPREQFF

D gene: -
J gene: TRBJ2-3
clone size: -
V gene: TRBV7-2
CDR3 DNA: TGTGCCAGCAGCTTAACCCAATACGAGGCGCAGTATTTT
CDR3 protein: CASSLTQYEAQYF

D gene: -
J gene: TRBJ2-1
clone size: few
V gene: TRBV6-5
CDR3 DNA: TGTGCCAGCAGTCCACAAGACGGCACACTGGAGCAGTTCTTC
CDR3 protein: CASSPQDGTLEQFF

D gene: -
J gene: TRBJ2-7
clone size: few
V gene: TRBV10-3
CDR3 DNA: TGTGCCATCAGTGAGTCTGAGGGAGGCAGGGAGCAGTACTTC
CDR3 protein: CAISESEGGREQYF

D gene: -
J gene: TRBJ2-7
clone size: few
V gene: TRBV20-1
CDR3 DNA: TGCAGTGCTAGAGATCTCTCCCAGGGCTACGAGCAGTACTTC
CDR3 protein: CSARDLSQGYEQYF

D gene: TRBD1
J gene: TRBJ2-7
clone size: few
V gene: TRBV7-2
CDR3 DNA: TGTGCCAGCAGCCCTTCTACGGGACAGTCGTTCTACGAGCAGTACTTC
CDR3 protein: CASSPSTGQSFYEQYF

D gene: -
J gene: TRBJ2-1
clone size: -
V gene: TRBV20-1
CDR3 DNA: TGCAGTGCTAGTCTCAGGGTAGGGTCGGTTAATGAGCAGTTCTTC
CDR3 protein: CSASLRVGSVNEQFF

D gene: -
J gene: TRBJ2-7
clone size: -
V gene: TRBV27
CDR3 DNA: TGTGCCAGCAGATCTTTCCCTTTGGGCGAGCAGTACTTC
CDR3 protein: CASRSFPLGEQYF

D gene: -
J gene: TRBJ2-7
clone size: -
V gene: TRBV6-5
CDR3 DNA: TGTGCCAGCAGTTACAGCAGGGGCGCCACCAACGAGCAGTACTTC
CDR3 protein: CASSYSRGATNEQYF

D gene: TRBD2
J gene: TRBJ2-3
clone size: -
V gene: TRBV7-2
CDR3 DNA: TGTGCCAGCAGACTAGGACTAGCGGGGGGGAGGGGTACGCAGTATTTT
CDR3 protein: CASRLGLAGGRGTQYF

D gene: -
J gene: TRBJ1-1
clone size: once
V gene: TRBV6-5
CDR3 DNA: TGTGCCAGCAGTTACTCCGGGACTAACACTGAAGCTTTCTTT
CDR3 protein: CASSYSGTNTEAFF

D gene: TRBD2
J gene: TRBJ2-7
clone size: -
V gene: TRBV7-2
CDR3 DNA: TGTGCCAGCAGACAGGGACTAGCGACGCGGAGGAACGAGCAGTACTTC
CDR3 protein: CASRQGLATRRNEQYF

D gene: TRBD1
J gene: TRBJ2-7
clone size: -
V gene: TRBV29-1
CDR3 DNA: TGCAGCGTTGAAGGGGACAGCTACGAGCAGTACTTC
CDR3 protein: CSVEGDSYEQYF

D gene: -
J gene: TRBJ2-5
clone size: -
V gene: TRBV6-4
CDR3 DNA: TGTGCCAAAACTCAACCACAGCAATACAAGCAGTACTTC
CDR3 protein: CAKTQPQQYKQYF

D gene: -
J gene: TRBJ2-4
clone size: -
V gene: TRBV5-6
CDR3 DNA: TGTGCCAGCAGCTCCTACACGCAAAGCGGAAGAAAGTACTTC
CDR3 protein: CASSSYTQSGRKYF

D gene: -
J gene: TRBJ1-5
clone size: -
V gene: TRBV29-1
CDR3 DNA: TGCAGCGCCGCAGGTCCGGATCAGCCCCAGCATTTT
CDR3 protein: CSAAGPDQPQHF

D gene: -
J gene: TRBJ1-6
clone size: -
V gene: TRBV25-1
CDR3 DNA: TGTGCCAGCAGTGTCCTAGAACGTTCACCCCTCCACTTT
CDR3 protein: CASSVLERSPLHF

D gene: -
J gene: TRBJ1-2
clone size: few
V gene: TRBV20-1
CDR3 DNA: TGCAGTGCTAGAGATCTCGGCAGGGCCTATGGCTACACCTTC
CDR3 protein: CSARDLGRAYGYTF

D gene: -
J gene: TRBJ2-4
clone size: once
V gene: TRBV29-1
CDR3 DNA: TGCAGCGTTGAAGATAGGCCAGGGGTTACCAAAAACATTCAGTACTTC
CDR3 protein: CSVEDRPGVTKNIQYF

D gene: -
J gene: TRBJ2-2
clone size: -
V gene: TRBV11-1
CDR3 DNA: TGTGCCAGCAGCTTGCACGCGGGAACAAACACCGGGGAGCTGTTTTTT
CDR3 protein: CASSLHAGTNTGELFF

D gene: TRBD1
J gene: TRBJ1-2
clone size: -
V gene: TRBV12-3/TRBV12-4
CDR3 DNA: TGTGCCAGCAGTTACGGCAGGGGGGTTTATGGCTACACCTTC
CDR3 protein: CASSYGRGVYGYTF

D gene: TRBD2
J gene: TRBJ2-7
clone size: once
V gene: TRBV27
CDR3 DNA: TGTGCCAGCAGTTTTTCTCTAGCGGGAGGCAACTACGAGCAGTACTTC
CDR3 protein: CASSFSLAGGNYEQYF

D gene: -
J gene: TRBJ2-1
clone size: -
V gene: TRBV12-3/TRBV12-4
CDR3 DNA: TGTGCCAGCAGTACACAGGACCCCCGTGAGTTCTTC
CDR3 protein: CASSTQDPREFF

D gene: -
J gene: TRBJ1-5
clone size: few
V gene: TRBV19
CDR3 DNA: TGTGCCAGTAGTATAGATCCTAGGCTACGGAGACAGCCCCAGCATTTT
CDR3 protein: CASSIDPRLRRQPQHF

D gene: -
J gene: TRBJ1-2
clone size: -
V gene: TRBV27
CDR3 DNA: TGTGCCAGCAGTTTAGGGGTTCACTATGGCTACACCTTC
CDR3 protein: CASSLGVHYGYTF

D gene: -
J gene: TRBJ1-6
clone size: many
V gene: TRBV15
CDR3 DNA: TGTGCCACCAGCAGAGGAAGGAATTCACCCCTCCACTTT
CDR3 protein: CATSRGRNSPLHF

D gene: -
J gene: TRBJ1-5
clone size: few
V gene: TRBV12-3/TRBV12-4
CDR3 DNA: TGTGCCAGCAGTTCCGACGGACGGCAGCCCCAGCATTTT
CDR3 protein: CASSSDGRQPQHF

D gene: -
J gene: TRBJ2-7
clone size: -
V gene: TRBV7-2
CDR3 DNA: TGTGCCAGCAGCTTGAGTCCTAGTTTTTTCGGCGAGCAGTACTTC
CDR3 protein: CASSLSPSFFGEQYF

D gene: -
J gene: TRBJ1-2
clone size: -
V gene: TRBV4-2
CDR3 DNA: TGTGCCAGCAGCCTTATAGGGGACATCACTGGTGGCTACACCTTC
CDR3 protein: CASSLIGDITGGYTF